The 24 T cell receptor beta chains in this list originate from one sample, sequenced in a study of T cells after yellow fever vaccination. TCRdb redid the calling of the 5' RACE reads with MiXCR, one entry per CDR3 protein. The table has 45,000 to 65,000 distinct CDR3 sequences, around 6.7% seen once; the top ten hold less than 25%. The source material was CD8+ T cells not binding an NS4B(214-222) dextramer, sorted from PBMCs, sampled 45 days after the first yellow fever vaccination. The receptors here all came from a man aged 18 to 35 who received the YFV17D yellow fever vaccine.

This clonotype has at least ten counts. The chain carries TRBV6-2 or TRBV6-3 and TRBJ2-7, with 9 bases lining up with TRBD1. V trimming: 7 bases; J trimming: 3 bases; junction bases outside the gene matches: 10. Germline values: CDR1 MNHEY, CDR2 SVGEGT. The CDR3 contains 15 residues. In DNA form, the CDR3 reads TGTGCCAGCACCCCCGGACAGGGGTTCCTCTACGAGCAGTACGTC. Translating it yields CASTPGQGFLYEQYV.

This clonotype was counted between two and nine times. V and J are TRBV18 and TRBJ2-1; 8 bases agree with TRBD2. The CDR3 runs to 17 residues. CDR1 KGHSH and CDR2 LQKENI come from the germline V gene. With 0 bases clipped from V and 7 bases from J, the junction kept 11 bases outside the gene matches. The CDR3 region has the DNA TGTGCCAGCTCACCACCTGCCCCGGGGGGGGCTAGGAATGAGCAGTTCTTC. As protein: CASSPPAPGGARNEQFF.

This clonotype turned up a few times. The rearrangement links TRBV5-5 to TRBJ2-7; D tentatively fits TRBD1 or TRBD2 (5 bases each). The ends were cut back, 4 bases at V and 4 bases at J, with 9 bases in the middle. The CDR3 totals 12 residues. Germline CDR1 reads SGHKS; CDR2 reads YYEKEE (reference sequence). CDR3 DNA: TGTGCCAGCAGCCCCTGGGGGTACGAGCAGTACGTC. Its translation is CASSPWGYEQYV.

The table lists this clonotype with a few counts. The chain employs TRBV3-1 and TRBJ2-1, with 8 bases that match TRBD2. Unmatched junction bases numbered 6, after V lost 1 base and J lost 4 bases. The CDR3 spans 16 residues. Germline V gives CDR1 LGHDT, CDR2 YNNKEL (reference sequence). The CDR3 region is CASSQAGGGEYNEQFF. Written as DNA, the CDR3 is TGTGCCAGCAGCCAAGCGGGAGGGGGGGAGTACAATGAGCAGTTCTTC.

As regards this clonotype: A much larger clone lies a single base off, so this may be a read error. The chain uses TRBV4-3 and TRBJ2-1; no definite D call. The V end lost 1 base, the J end lost 3 bases, and 10 bases lay between the germline ends. Germline loops: CDR1 LGHNA, CDR2 YSLEER. The CDR3 covers 15 residues. CDR3 in amino acids: CASSQARALYNEQFF. CDR3 nucleotides: TGCGCCAGCAGCCAAGCGCGCGCCCTCTACAATGAGCAGTTCTTC.

This clonotype was observed a few times. The chain recombines TRBV5-1 with TRBJ2-1; D perhaps matches TRBD1 (6 bases). V was clipped by 2 bases and J by 2 bases, with 8 bases between them. Germline CDR1 and CDR2: SGHRS and YFSETQ. The CDR3 sequence is 14 residues long. The chain's CDR3 is CASSLNRAYNEQFF. CDR3 coding DNA: TGCGCCAGCAGCTTAAACAGGGCCTACAATGAGCAGTTCTTC.

This clonotype was counted at least ten times. This chain joins TRBV4-3 and TRBJ2-7; D is ambiguous. Trimming took 1 base from V and 2 from J, leaving 12 bases between them. Germline-derived CDR1 and CDR2 are LGHNA and YSLEER. The CDR3 sequence is 15 residues long. CDR3 loop: CASSQARNGAYEQYF. The CDR3 nucleotides read TGCGCCAGCAGCCAAGCACGGAATGGGGCCTACGAGCAGTACTTC.

This clonotype came up a few times. V usage is TRBV6-1 and J usage is TRBJ2-5; no clear D gene. The CDR3 sequence is 14 residues long. V lost 8 bases, J lost 0 bases, and 13 bases lay in between. The V gene's germline CDR1 is MNHNS and CDR2 SASEGT. As DNA, the CDR3 is TGTGCCAGCTCCATAGGCAGCAACCAAGAGACCCAGTACTTC. Protein product: CASSIGSNQETQYF.

A word on this clonotype: A much bigger clone sits one base away, suggesting this may be a read error. The chain is built from TRBV6-5 and TRBJ2-2, with D perhaps matching TRBD1 (6 bases). Germline CDR1 MNHEY, CDR2 SVGAGI. CDR3 length equals 15 residues. V lost 2 bases and J lost 9, with 16 bases in between. For the CDR3, the DNA is TGTGCCAGCAGTTACGGTTCAGGGGAGACCAGGGAGCTGTTTTTT. The encoded protein is CASSYGSGETRELFF.

The table lists this clonotype with many counts. The V and J genes are TRBV12-3 or TRBV12-4 and TRBJ2-3; D may match TRBD1 or TRBD2 (5 bases each). The CDR3 is made up of 12 amino acids. Trimming cost V 6 bases and J 5 bases, with 9 bases left between them. The DNA of the CDR3 is TGTGCCAGCAGACCTGGGGGAGATACGCAGTATTTT. Translating gives CASRPGGDTQYF.

This clonotype came up a few times. The chain combines TRBV4-1 with TRBJ1-4, with D possibly being TRBD1 (5 bases). The CDR3 is made up of 17 amino acids. Per germline, CDR1 MGHRA and CDR2 YSYEKL. The V gene lost 1 base and the J gene lost 0 bases, with 12 bases spanning the gap. CDR3: CASSQGLRGATNEKLFF. In nucleotides, the CDR3 is TGCGCCAGCAGCCAAGGTCTTCGGGGGGCAACTAATGAAAAACTGTTTTTT.

This clonotype was seen only a few times. The chain joins TRBV20-1 to TRBJ1-2; D gene unclear. V shed 4 bases and J shed 2 bases, with 17 bases lying between them. Germline CDR1 is DFQATT and CDR2 is SNEGSKA (reference sequence). The CDR3 consists of 15 residues. The CDR3 region is CSANAEVATNYGYTF. DNA of the CDR3: TGCAGTGCTAACGCGGAAGTAGCGACGAACTATGGCTACACCTTC.

CDR3 in amino acids: CASRPSGTPLYEQYF. The CDR3 DNA reads TGTGCCAGCAGACCGAGCGGGACCCCCCTCTACGAGCAGTACTTC. The J gene is TRBJ2-7, the V gene TRBV11-2, with TRBD2 matching over 7 bases. Germline CDR1 SGHAT, CDR2 FQNNGV. The V and J ends lost 6 bases and 3 bases, in that order; junction bases with no gene match: 11. This CDR3 has 15 residues.

This chain connects TRBV28 to TRBJ1-5; D ambiguous. V was trimmed by 6 bases and J by 7 bases, leaving 16 bases between them. Germline lookup yields CDR1 MDHEN and CDR2 SYDVKM. The CDR3 is made up of 14 amino acids. DNA for the CDR3: TGTGCCAGCAGCTCCAAGGGAGGGTTGCAGCCCCAGCATTTT. It codes for CASSSKGGLQPQHF.

This clonotype has only a few counts. The chain joins TRBV6-1 to TRBJ1-2; D is possibly TRBD1 (6 bases). The CDR3 is made up of 17 amino acids. The V end lost 1 base, the J end lost 0 bases, and 15 bases lay between the germline ends. The germline V gene has CDR1 MNHNS and CDR2 SASEGT. The CDR3: CASSEELTGLANYGYTF. The CDR3, as DNA: TGTGCCAGCAGTGAAGAACTAACAGGGCTAGCTAACTATGGCTACACCTTC.

This clonotype was counted ten times or more. This sequence joins TRBV6-1 and TRBJ2-2, with 7 nucleotides matching TRBD1. The CDR3 totals 13 residues. CDR1 and CDR2 (germline): MNHNS, SASEGT. J was trimmed by 4 bases and V by 6 bases; bases with no gene match: 2. Here the CDR3 reads CASSGTATGELFF. The CDR3 DNA sequence: TGTGCCAGCAGCGGGACAGCCACCGGGGAGCTGTTTTTT.

This chain links TRBV3-1 with TRBJ2-1; 13 positions match TRBD2. Trimming cost V 0 bases and J 1 base; bases outside gene matches: 3. The CDR3 totals 18 residues. Germline V gene lookup returns CDR1 LGHDT and CDR2 YNNKEL (reference sequence). DNA for the CDR3: TGTGCCAGCAGCCAAGAAGGACTAGCGGGGGTTTCCTACAATGAGCAGTTCTTC. Translated: CASSQEGLAGVSYNEQFF.

As regards this clonotype: This may stem from a read error, because a much larger clone lies one nucleotide away. The chain combines TRBV24-1 with TRBJ2-5; D is perhaps TRBD2 (6 bases). This CDR3 contains 13 residues. CDR1 is KGHDR and CDR2 is SFDVKD in the germline V gene. DNA for the CDR3: TGTGCCATCAGTGATACGGAGGGGGAGACCCAGTACTTC. Translated: CAISDTEGETQYF.

The table lists this clonotype with many counts. The chain has TRBV4-3 and TRBJ1-4; D ambiguous. Germline loops: CDR1 LGHNA, CDR2 YSLEER. V shed 1 base and J shed 0 bases, with 6 bases lying between them. The CDR3 sequence is 15 residues long. The CDR3 reads CASSQGVATNEKLFF. CDR3 coding DNA: TGCGCCAGCAGCCAAGGCGTTGCAACTAATGAAAAACTGTTTTTT.

This clonotype was seen a few times. The genes are TRBV19 and TRBJ2-1; no clear D gene. The CDR3 length is 12 residues. The V gene lost 5 bases and the J gene lost 8 bases, with 10 bases spanning the gap. The germline CDR1 and CDR2 sequences are LNHDA and SQIVND (reference sequence). Here the CDR3 reads CASSVHRDEQFF. CDR3 nucleotides: TGTGCCAGTAGTGTTCACAGAGATGAGCAGTTCTTC.

This clonotype occurred a few times. The V and J genes are TRBV13 and TRBJ2-6; possible D gene TRBD2, 5 bases. The CDR3 extends over 15 amino acids. The V end was cut by 4 bases, the J end by 4 bases, with 11 bases between. In germline, CDR1 is PRHDT, CDR2 FYEKMQ (reference sequence). This CDR3 is CASSSTDSGANVLTF. CDR3 nucleotides: TGTGCCAGCAGCTCAACGGACTCCGGGGCCAACGTCCTGACTTTC.

There are many counts of this clonotype. The chain recombines TRBV29-1 with TRBJ2-4; D is tentatively TRBD1 or TRBD2 (5 bases each). With 6 bases removed from V and 8 bases from J, the gap between germline ends came to 17 bases. Looked up from germline, CDR1 is SQVTM and CDR2 is ANQGSEA. There are 13 residues in the CDR3. CDR3 sequence: CSVTGTREYIQYF. The CDR3 bases are TGCAGCGTGACCGGGACCAGGGAGTACATTCAGTACTTC.

A few counts support this clonotype. V is TRBV7-6 and J is TRBJ2-3; D not certain. Germline values: CDR1 SGHVS, CDR2 FNYEAQ. V was clipped by 4 bases and J by 2 bases, with 19 bases between them. The CDR3 has 17 residues. The CDR3 DNA follows: TGTGCCAGCAGCTCGTCGCCGATGGGCCAAAACACAGATACGCAGTATTTT. Translating it yields CASSSSPMGQNTDTQYF.

The sample holds many counts of this clonotype. V gene TRBV5-1 combines with J gene TRBJ2-5; D unresolved. V lost 0 bases, J lost 5 bases, and 11 bases lay in between. Germline V CDR1 and CDR2: SGHRS, YFSETQ. The CDR3 consists of 14 residues. CDR3 bases: TGCGCCAGCAGCTTGGGACTTTTGGTTGAGACCCAGTACTTC. Its protein is CASSLGLLVETQYF.